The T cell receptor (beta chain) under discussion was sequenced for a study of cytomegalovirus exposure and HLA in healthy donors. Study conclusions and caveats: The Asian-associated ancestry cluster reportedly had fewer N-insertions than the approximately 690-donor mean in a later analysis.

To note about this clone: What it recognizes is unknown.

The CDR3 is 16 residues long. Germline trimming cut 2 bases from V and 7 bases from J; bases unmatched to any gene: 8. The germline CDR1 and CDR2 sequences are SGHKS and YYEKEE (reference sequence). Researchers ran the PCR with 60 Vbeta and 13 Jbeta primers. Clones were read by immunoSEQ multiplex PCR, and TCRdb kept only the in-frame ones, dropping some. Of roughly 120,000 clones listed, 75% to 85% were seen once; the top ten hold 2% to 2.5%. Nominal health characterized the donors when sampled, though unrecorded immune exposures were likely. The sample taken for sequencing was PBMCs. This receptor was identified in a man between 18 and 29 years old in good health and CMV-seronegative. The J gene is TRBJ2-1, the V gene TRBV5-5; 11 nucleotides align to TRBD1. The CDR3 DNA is TGTGCCAGCAGCTTTAGGACGGGACAGGGGGTTAATGAGCAGTTCTTC. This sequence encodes CASSFRTGQGVNEQFF. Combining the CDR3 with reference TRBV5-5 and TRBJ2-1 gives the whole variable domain DAGVTQSPTHLIKTRGQQVTLRCSPISGHKSVSWYQQVLGQGPQFIFQYYEKEERGRGNFPDRFSARQFPNYSSELNVNALLLGDSALYLCASSFRTGQGVNEQFFGPGTRLTVL.